Listed here are 20 T cell receptor beta chains from one sample, sequenced in a study of blood T cell repertoires in COVID-19. Sequencing was performed with immunoSEQ multiplex PCR; in TCRdb, only in-frame clones are kept and a portion is missing. The sample includes just under 150,000 clones, approximately 80% of them seen just once. Sequenced input: peripheral blood. Receptors originate from a human donor in a cohort sampled during active COVID-19.

A few counts support this clone. CDR3 residues: CASNTGDPNTEAFF. The CDR3 DNA follows: TGCGCCAGTAACACAGGGGACCCGAACACTGAAGCTTTCTTT. This chain connects TRBV5-1 to TRBJ1-1; TRBD1 matches at 7 bases. There are 14 residues in the CDR3. V shed 8 bases and J 1 base; nucleotides not matched to a gene: 8. Germline values: CDR1 SGHRS, CDR2 YFSETQ.

The genes are TRBV30 and TRBJ1-1, with 10 nucleotides matching TRBD1. The trim removed 0 bases at V and 1 base at J, leaving 8 bases unmatched. CDR1 is GTSNPN and CDR2 is SVGIG in the germline V gene (reference sequence). The CDR3 totals 17 residues. The chain's CDR3 is CAWSVRDRGLRNTEAFF. Here the CDR3 DNA reads TGTGCCTGGAGTGTACGGGACAGGGGCCTTCGGAACACTGAAGCTTTCTTT.

The chain links TRBV7-3 to TRBJ2-7, with D possibly TRBD1 on 6 matching bases. The CDR3 spans 14 residues. With 4 bases removed from V and 3 bases from J, the gap between germline ends came to 13 bases. CDR1 and CDR2 (germline): SGHTA, FQGTGA. The chain's CDR3 is CASSSQGNSYEQYF. CDR3 nucleotide sequence: TGTGCCAGCAGCTCTCAGGGGAATAGCTACGAGCAGTACTTC.

This clone has a handful of counts. This chain connects TRBV6-5 to TRBJ2-7; D gene ambiguous. The length of the CDR3 is 15 residues. Germline V gene lookup returns CDR1 MNHEY and CDR2 SVGAGI. Trimming shortened V by 0 bases and J by 2 bases, and 11 bases separated the two germline ends. The CDR3 sequence is CASSYSAGVAYEQYF. CDR3 sequence (DNA): TGTGCCAGCAGTTACTCGGCAGGTGTAGCCTACGAGCAGTACTTC.

The chain joins TRBV2 to TRBJ1-1, with 7 bases that match TRBD1. The CDR3 is 13 amino acids. V lost 3 bases and J lost 8; bases outside the gene matches: 6. Germline lookup yields CDR1 SNHLY and CDR2 FYNNEI. The CDR3 region has the DNA TGTGCCAGCAGTGAGGAACAGGGGAGGGAAGCTTTCTTT. Its translation is CASSEEQGREAFF.

This sequence joins TRBV30 and TRBJ2-2, with TRBD1 matching 11 bases. Trimming took 6 bases from V and 1 from J; bases not matched to a gene: 4. Germline CDR1 GTSNPN, CDR2 SVGIG (reference sequence). The CDR3 loop spans 15 amino acids. CDR3: CACPGTGGNTGELFF. The CDR3 DNA reads TGTGCCTGCCCAGGGACAGGGGGGAACACCGGGGAGCTGTTTTTT.

The V gene is TRBV2, the J gene TRBJ1-2; D not resolved. The CDR3 is 13 amino acids. Deletions cut 3 bases from V and 0 bases from J, with 5 bases between. Germline CDR1 is SNHLY and CDR2 is FYNNEI. The CDR3 sequence is CASSEAANYGYTF. The CDR3 coding sequence is TGTGCCAGCAGTGAGGCAGCTAACTATGGCTACACCTTC.

This clone was counted a few times. The chain recombines TRBV30 with TRBJ1-2, with D maybe TRBD1 (6 bases). The CDR3 totals 14 residues. The V gene lost 4 bases and the J gene lost 4 bases, with 16 bases spanning the gap. The V gene's germline CDR1 is GTSNPN and CDR2 SVGIG (reference sequence). This CDR3 is CAWKVQGGTYGYTF. The CDR3 region has the DNA TGTGCCTGGAAAGTACAGGGAGGGACCTATGGCTACACCTTC.

The chain joins TRBV5-5 to TRBJ2-5; 8 bases agree with TRBD2. This CDR3 contains 15 residues. Trimming removed 5 bases from V and 0 bases from J; junction bases left unmatched: 6. Germline CDR1 SGHKS, CDR2 YYEKEE (reference sequence). Here the CDR3 reads CASSPGGGNQETQYF. The CDR3 bases are TGTGCCAGCAGTCCGGGAGGGGGGAACCAAGAGACCCAGTACTTC.

The J gene is TRBJ1-2, the V gene TRBV4-1; 8 bases map to TRBD1. From germline, CDR1 is MGHRA and CDR2 YSYEKL. The CDR3 is 15 residues long. Germline trimming cut 1 base from V and 7 bases from J; bases unmatched to any gene: 8. CDR3 amino acids: CASSQGQGAGAGYTF. The CDR3 region has the DNA TGCGCCAGCAGCCAAGGGCAGGGGGCTGGGGCTGGCTACACCTTC.

The chain carries TRBV7-2 and TRBJ2-1; the match to TRBD1 covers 9 bases. V gave up 2 bases and J gave up 1 base; unmatched junction bases: 6. CDR1 is SGHTA and CDR2 is FQGNSA in the germline V gene. This CDR3 has 17 amino acids. The CDR3 DNA follows: TGTGCCAGCAGCTTACCGCGGGGACAGGGTTCCTACAATGAGCAGTTCTTC. Amino acids: CASSLPRGQGSYNEQFF.

The rearrangement uses TRBV7-9 and TRBJ2-1; 7 bases map to TRBD1. J was trimmed by 7 bases and V by 4 bases; bases with no gene match: 7. The CDR3 spans 14 residues. Germline V gene sequence: CDR1 SEHNR, CDR2 FQNEAQ (reference sequence). The CDR3 bases are TGTGCCAGCAGCTACTACAGGGGAAAGAATGAGCAGTTCTTC. It is translated as CASSYYRGKNEQFF.

The chain combines TRBV4-2 with TRBJ1-5; TRBD1 matches at 10 bases. Losses at the gene ends were 1 base for V and 5 bases for J; bases not matched to a gene: 5. Germline CDR1 LGHNA, CDR2 YNFKEQ. The CDR3 loop spans 16 amino acids. For the CDR3, the DNA is TGTGCCAGCAGCCAAGTGACAGGGGGCGCGGATCAGCCCCAGCATTTT. Its protein product is CASSQVTGGADQPQHF.

This rearrangement joins TRBV29-1 to TRBJ2-3, with a tentative D call TRBD2 (6 bases). This CDR3 spans 12 amino acids. Trimming left V 6 bases short and J 1 base short, with 8 bases between. Germline CDR1 is SQVTM and CDR2 is ANQGSEA. In DNA form, the CDR3 reads TGCAGCGTCGGGGAGGGCACAGATACGCAGTATTTT. Protein sequence: CSVGEGTDTQYF.

The gene calls are TRBV30 and TRBJ1-2; D gene unclear. Trimming removed 0 bases from V and 6 bases from J, with 8 bases in between. CDR3 length: 12 residues. The germline V gene has CDR1 GTSNPN and CDR2 SVGIG (reference sequence). The CDR3 nucleotides are TGTGCCTGGAGTGTTTATCGGGATGGCTACACCTTC. Residues: CAWSVYRDGYTF.

The V gene is TRBV25-1, the J gene TRBJ2-5, with 12 bases identical to TRBD2. V dropped 4 bases and J dropped 2; count of bases not matched to a gene: 5. The CDR3 runs to 16 residues. Germline V gene lookup returns CDR1 MGHDK and CDR2 SYGVNS. CDR3 coding DNA: TGTGCCAGCAGTGGTCTAGCGGGAGGGCCGCAAGAGACCCAGTACTTC. Its translation is CASSGLAGGPQETQYF.

This chain joins TRBV29-1 and TRBJ1-1; no definite D call. This CDR3 is built from 14 residues. Looked up from germline, CDR1 is SQVTM and CDR2 is ANQGSEA. Trimming removed 6 bases from V and 2 bases from J, with 16 bases in between. The CDR3 DNA follows: TGCAGCGTAACCCCCCCCAGGATTAACACTGAAGCTTTCTTT. Its translation is CSVTPPRINTEAFF.

This rearrangement joins TRBV5-4 to TRBJ2-7, with D hard to call. The ends were cut back, 2 bases at V and 7 bases at J, with 13 bases in the middle. The CDR3 consists of 13 residues. CDR1 is SGHNT and CDR2 is YYREEE in the germline V gene (reference sequence). CDR3 region: CASSFPYSEEQYV. The CDR3 coding sequence is TGTGCCAGCAGCTTTCCGTACTCTGAGGAGCAGTACGTC.

The chain employs TRBV28 and TRBJ2-7, with TRBD2 identical over 13 bases. Germline V lookup: CDR1 MDHEN, CDR2 SYDVKM. V lost 3 bases to trimming and J lost 5 bases; unmatched junction nucleotides: 13. This CDR3 comprises 18 residues. DNA of the CDR3: TGTGCCAGCAGTTTGACTAGCGGGGGGCTCCGCCCCAGGGACGAGCAGTACTTC. Amino acids: CASSLTSGGLRPRDEQYF.

The chain joins TRBV5-1 to TRBJ1-1; D gene unclear. CDR1 is SGHRS, CDR2 YFSETQ, per germline. This CDR3 region has 16 residues. V lost 2 bases to trimming and J lost 0 bases, with 14 bases between them. The CDR3 loop reads CASSFNAEYMNTEAFF. DNA of the CDR3: TGCGCCAGCAGCTTTAACGCTGAATACATGAACACTGAAGCTTTCTTT. Full variable domain (outside the CDR3, taken from reference TRBV5-1 and TRBJ1-1): KAGVTQTPRYLIKTRGQQVTLSCSPISGHRSVSWYQQTPGQGLQFLFEYFSETQRNKGNFPGRFSGRQFSNSRSEMNVSTLELGDSALYLCASSFNAEYMNTEAFFGQGTRLTVV.